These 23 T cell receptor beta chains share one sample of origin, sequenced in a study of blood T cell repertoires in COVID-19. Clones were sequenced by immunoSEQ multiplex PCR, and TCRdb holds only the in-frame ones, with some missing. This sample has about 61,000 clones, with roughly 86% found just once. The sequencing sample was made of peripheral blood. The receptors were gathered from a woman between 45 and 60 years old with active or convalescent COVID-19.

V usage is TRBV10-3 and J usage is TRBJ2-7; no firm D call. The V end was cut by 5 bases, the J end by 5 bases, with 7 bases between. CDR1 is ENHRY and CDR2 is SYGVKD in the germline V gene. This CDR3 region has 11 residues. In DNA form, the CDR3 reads TGTGCCATCAGTAGCCTGAACGAGCAGTACTTC. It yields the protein CAISSLNEQYF.

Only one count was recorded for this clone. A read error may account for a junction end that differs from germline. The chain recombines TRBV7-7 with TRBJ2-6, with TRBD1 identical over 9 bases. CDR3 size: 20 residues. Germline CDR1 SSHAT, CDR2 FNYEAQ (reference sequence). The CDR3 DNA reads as TGTGCTAGCAGCTTAGCGCACCCGGGACAGGGCAAATCTGGGGCCAACGTCCTGACTTTC. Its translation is CASSLAHPGQGKSGANVLTF.

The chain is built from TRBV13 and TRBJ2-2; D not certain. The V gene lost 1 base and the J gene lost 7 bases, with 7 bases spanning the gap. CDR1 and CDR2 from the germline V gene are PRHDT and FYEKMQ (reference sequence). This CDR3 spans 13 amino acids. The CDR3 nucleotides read TGTGCCAGCAGCTTAGACTTTAGCGGGGAGCTGTTTTTT. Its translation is CASSLDFSGELFF. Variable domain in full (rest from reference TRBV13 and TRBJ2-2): AAGVIQSPRHLIKEKRETATLKCYPIPRHDTVYWYQQGPGQDPQFLISFYEKMQSDKGSIPDRFSAQQFSDYHSELNMSSLELGDSALYFCASSLDFSGELFFGEGSRLTVL.

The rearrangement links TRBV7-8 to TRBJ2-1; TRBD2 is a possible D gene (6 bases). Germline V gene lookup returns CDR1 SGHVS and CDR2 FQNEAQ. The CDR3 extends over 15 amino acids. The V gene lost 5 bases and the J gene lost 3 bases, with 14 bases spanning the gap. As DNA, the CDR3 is TGTGCCAGCAGCGACTTCACCGGGGGCTACAATGAGCAGTTCTTC. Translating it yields CASSDFTGGYNEQFF. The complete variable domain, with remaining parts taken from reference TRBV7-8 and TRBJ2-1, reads GAGVSQSPRYKVAKRGQDVALRCDPISGHVSLFWYQQALGQGPEFLTYFQNEAQLDKSGLPSDRFFAERPEGSVSTLKIQRTQQEDSAVYLCASSDFTGGYNEQFFGPGTRLTVL.

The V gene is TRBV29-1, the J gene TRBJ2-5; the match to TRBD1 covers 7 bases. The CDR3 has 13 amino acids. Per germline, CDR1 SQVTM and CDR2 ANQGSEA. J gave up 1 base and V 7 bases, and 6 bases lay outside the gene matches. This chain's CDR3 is CSAPRQGQETQYF. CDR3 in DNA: TGCAGCGCCCCGCGACAGGGCCAAGAGACCCAGTACTTC. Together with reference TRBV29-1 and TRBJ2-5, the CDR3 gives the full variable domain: SAVISQKPSRDICQRGTSLTIQCQVDSQVTMMFWYRQQPGQSLTLIATANQGSEATYESGFVIDKFPISRPNLTFSTLTVSNMSPEDSSIYLCSAPRQGQETQYFGPGTRLLVL.

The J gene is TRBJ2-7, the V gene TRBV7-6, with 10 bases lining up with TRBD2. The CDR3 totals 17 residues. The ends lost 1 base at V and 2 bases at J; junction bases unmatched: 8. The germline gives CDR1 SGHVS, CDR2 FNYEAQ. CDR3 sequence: CASSLGASGSFAYEQYF. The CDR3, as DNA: TGTGCCAGCAGCTTAGGGGCTAGCGGGAGTTTCGCCTACGAGCAGTACTTC.

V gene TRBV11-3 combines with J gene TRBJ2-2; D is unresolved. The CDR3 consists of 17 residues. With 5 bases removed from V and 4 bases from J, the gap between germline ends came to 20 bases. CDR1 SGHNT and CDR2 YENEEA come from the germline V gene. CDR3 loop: CASSPSLGIDFTGELFF. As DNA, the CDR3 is TGTGCCAGCAGCCCGTCTTTGGGCATCGATTTCACCGGGGAGCTGTTTTTT.

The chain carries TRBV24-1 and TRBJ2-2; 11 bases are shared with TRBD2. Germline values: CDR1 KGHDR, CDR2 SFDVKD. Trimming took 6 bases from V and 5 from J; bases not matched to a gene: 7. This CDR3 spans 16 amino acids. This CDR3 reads CATSSTTSGDTGELFF. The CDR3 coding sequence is TGTGCCACCAGTAGCACGACTAGCGGGGATACCGGGGAGCTGTTTTTT.

CDR3 protein: CATSRIPGLAGGNEQFF. The CDR3 bases are TGTGCCACCAGCAGAATTCCGGGACTAGCGGGAGGCAATGAGCAGTTCTTC. The rearrangement links TRBV15 to TRBJ2-1, with 15 positions matching TRBD2. Per the germline V gene, CDR1 is LNHNV and CDR2 is YYDKDF (reference sequence). CDR3 length: 17 residues. Losses at the gene ends were 2 bases for V and 6 bases for J; bases not matched to a gene: 5.

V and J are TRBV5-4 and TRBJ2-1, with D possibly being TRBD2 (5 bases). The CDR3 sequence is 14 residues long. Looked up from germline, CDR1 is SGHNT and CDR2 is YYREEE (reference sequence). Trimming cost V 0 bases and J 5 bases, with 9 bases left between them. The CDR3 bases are TGTGCCAGCAGCTTGGGTAGCGCAGACAATGAGCAGTTCTTC. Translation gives CASSLGSADNEQFF.

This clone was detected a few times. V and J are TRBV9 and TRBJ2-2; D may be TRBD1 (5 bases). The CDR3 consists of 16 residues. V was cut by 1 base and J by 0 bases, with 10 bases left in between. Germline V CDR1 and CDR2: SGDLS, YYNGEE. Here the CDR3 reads CASSVLVGANTGELFF. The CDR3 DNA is TGTGCCAGCAGCGTACTAGTAGGGGCGAACACCGGGGAGCTGTTTTTT.

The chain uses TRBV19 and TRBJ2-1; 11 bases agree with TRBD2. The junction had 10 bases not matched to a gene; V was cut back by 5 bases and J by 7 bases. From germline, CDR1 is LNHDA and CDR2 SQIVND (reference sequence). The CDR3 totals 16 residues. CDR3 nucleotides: TGTGCCAGTAGTGCTATACTAGCGGGAGAGAGAAATGAGCAGTTCTTC. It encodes CASSAILAGERNEQFF. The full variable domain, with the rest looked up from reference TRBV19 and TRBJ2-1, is DGGITQSPKYLFRKEGQNVTLSCEQNLNHDAMYWYRQDPGQGLRLIYYSQIVNDFQKGDIAEGYSVSREKKESFPLTVTSAQKNPTAFYLCASSAILAGERNEQFFGPGTRLTVL.

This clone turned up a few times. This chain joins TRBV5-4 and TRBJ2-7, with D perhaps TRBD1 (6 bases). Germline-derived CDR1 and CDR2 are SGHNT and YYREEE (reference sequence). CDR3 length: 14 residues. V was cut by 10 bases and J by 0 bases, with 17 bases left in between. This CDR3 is CAWRRTAYSYEQYF. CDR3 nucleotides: TGTGCCTGGAGGAGGACAGCCTACTCCTACGAGCAGTACTTC.

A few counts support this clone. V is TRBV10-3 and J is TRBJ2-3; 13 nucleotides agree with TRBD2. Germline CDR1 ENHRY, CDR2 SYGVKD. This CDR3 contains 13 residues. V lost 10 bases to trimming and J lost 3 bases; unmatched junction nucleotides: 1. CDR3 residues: CATTSGGTDTQYF. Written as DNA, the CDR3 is TGTGCCACGACTAGCGGGGGGACAGATACGCAGTATTTT.

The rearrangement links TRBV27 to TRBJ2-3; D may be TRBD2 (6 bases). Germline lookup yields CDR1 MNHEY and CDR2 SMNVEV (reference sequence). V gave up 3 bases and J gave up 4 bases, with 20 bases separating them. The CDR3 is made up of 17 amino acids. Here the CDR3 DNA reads TGTGCCAGCAGTTTCCTATGGGGGGAGGACGACGCAGATACGCAGTATTTT. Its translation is CASSFLWGEDDADTQYF.

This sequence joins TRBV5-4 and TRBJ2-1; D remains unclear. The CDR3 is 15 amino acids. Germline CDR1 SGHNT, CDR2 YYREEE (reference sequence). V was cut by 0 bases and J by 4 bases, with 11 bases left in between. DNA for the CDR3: TGTGCCAGCAGCTTGGCCGTGACAAATTACAATGAGCAGTTCTTC. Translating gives CASSLAVTNYNEQFF.

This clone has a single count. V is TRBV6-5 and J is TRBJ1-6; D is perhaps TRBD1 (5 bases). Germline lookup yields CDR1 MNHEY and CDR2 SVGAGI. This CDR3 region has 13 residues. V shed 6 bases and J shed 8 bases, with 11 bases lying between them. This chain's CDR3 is CASSRALYSPLHF. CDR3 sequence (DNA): TGTGCCAGCAGCAGGGCGCTATATTCACCCCTCCACTTT.

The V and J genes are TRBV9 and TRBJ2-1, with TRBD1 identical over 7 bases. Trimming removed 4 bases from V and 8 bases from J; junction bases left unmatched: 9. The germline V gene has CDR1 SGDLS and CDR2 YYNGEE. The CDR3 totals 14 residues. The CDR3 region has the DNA TGTGCCAGCAGCCTGTACCGACAGGGCGATGAGCAGTTCTTC. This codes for CASSLYRQGDEQFF.

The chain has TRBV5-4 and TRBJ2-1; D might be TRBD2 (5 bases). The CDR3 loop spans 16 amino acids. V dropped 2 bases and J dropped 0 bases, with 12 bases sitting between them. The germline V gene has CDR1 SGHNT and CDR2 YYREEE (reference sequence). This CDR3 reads CASSLGGPSSYNEQFF. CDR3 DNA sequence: TGTGCCAGCAGCTTAGGCGGGCCGAGCTCCTACAATGAGCAGTTCTTC. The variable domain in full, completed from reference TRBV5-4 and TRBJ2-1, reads ETGVTQSPTHLIKTRGQQVTLRCSSQSGHNTVSWYQQALGQGPQFIFQYYREEENGRGNFPPRFSGLQFPNYSSELNVNALELDDSALYLCASSLGGPSSYNEQFFGPGTRLTVL.

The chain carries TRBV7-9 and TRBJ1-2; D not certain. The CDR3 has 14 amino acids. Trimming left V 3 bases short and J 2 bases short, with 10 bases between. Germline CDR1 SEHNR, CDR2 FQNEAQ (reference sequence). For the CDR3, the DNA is TGTGCCAGCAGCTTGGGCTCCTGGAACTATGGCTACACCTTC. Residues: CASSLGSWNYGYTF.

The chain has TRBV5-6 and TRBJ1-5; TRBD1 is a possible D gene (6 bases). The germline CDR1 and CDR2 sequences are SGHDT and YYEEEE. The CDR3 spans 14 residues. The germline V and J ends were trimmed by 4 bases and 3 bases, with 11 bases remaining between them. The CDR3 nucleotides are TGTGCCAGCAGCACCGGACAGATCAATCAGCCCCAGCATTTT. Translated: CASSTGQINQPQHF.

The CDR3 sequence is CASSLDRVSMNTEAFF. Written as DNA, the CDR3 is TGTGCCAGCAGCTTAGACAGGGTGTCGATGAACACTGAAGCTTTCTTT. The chain combines TRBV5-6 with TRBJ1-1; 7 bases are a match to TRBD1. The length of the CDR3 is 16 residues. From germline, CDR1 is SGHDT and CDR2 YYEEEE. After removal of 2 bases from V and 0 bases from J, the junction contained 7 bases not matched to a gene.

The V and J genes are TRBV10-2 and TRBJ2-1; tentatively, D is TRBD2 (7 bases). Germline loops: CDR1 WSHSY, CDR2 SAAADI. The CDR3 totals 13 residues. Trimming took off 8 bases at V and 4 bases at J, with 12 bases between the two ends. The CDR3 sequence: CASGEGGYNEQFF. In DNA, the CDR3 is TGCGCCAGCGGGGAGGGGGGGTACAATGAGCAGTTCTTC.